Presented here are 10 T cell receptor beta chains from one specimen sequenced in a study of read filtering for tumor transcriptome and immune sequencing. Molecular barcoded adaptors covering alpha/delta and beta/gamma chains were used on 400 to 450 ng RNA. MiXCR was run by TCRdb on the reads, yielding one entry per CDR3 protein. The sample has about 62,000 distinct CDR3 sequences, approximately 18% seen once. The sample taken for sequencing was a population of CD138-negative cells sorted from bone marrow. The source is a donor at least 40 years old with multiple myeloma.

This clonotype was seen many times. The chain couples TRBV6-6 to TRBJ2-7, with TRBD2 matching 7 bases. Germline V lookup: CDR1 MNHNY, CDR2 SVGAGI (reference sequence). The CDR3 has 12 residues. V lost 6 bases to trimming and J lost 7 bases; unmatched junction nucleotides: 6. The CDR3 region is CASSASGREQYF. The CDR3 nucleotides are TGTGCCAGCAGCGCTAGCGGTCGGGAGCAGTACTTC.

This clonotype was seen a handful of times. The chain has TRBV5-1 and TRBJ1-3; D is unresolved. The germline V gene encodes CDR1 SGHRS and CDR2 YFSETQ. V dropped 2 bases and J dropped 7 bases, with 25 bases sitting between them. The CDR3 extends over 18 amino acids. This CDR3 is CASSLMAVSGQGGNTIYF. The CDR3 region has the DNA TGCGCCAGCAGCTTAATGGCAGTGTCGGGCCAAGGCGGGAACACCATATATTTT. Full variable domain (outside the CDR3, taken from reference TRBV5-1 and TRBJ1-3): KAGVTQTPRYLIKTRGQQVTLSCSPISGHRSVSWYQQTPGQGLQFLFEYFSETQRNKGNFPGRFSGRQFSNSRSEMNVSTLELGDSALYLCASSLMAVSGQGGNTIYFGEGSWLTVV.

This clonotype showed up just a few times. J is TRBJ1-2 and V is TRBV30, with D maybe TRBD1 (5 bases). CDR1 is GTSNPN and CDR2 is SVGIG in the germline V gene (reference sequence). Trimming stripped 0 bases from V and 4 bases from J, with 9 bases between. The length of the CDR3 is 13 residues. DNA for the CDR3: TGTGCCTGGAGTGTAACAGGACTCTATGGCTACACCTTC. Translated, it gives CAWSVTGLYGYTF.

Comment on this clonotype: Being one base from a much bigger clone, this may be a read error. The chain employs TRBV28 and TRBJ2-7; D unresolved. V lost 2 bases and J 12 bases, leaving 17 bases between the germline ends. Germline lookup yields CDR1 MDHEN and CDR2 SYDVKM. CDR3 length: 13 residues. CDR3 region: CASSLQVRSLLYF. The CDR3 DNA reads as TGTGCCAGCAGTTTACAGGTTAGGTCCCTGTTGTACTTC.

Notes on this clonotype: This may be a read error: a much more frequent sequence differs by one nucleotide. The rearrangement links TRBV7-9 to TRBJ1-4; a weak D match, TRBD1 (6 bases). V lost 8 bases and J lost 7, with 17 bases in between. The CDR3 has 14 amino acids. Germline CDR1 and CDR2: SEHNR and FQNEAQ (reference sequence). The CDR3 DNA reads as TGTGCCAGCGGCCCCACAGGGCTGGGTGAAAAACTGTTTTTT. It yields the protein CASGPTGLGEKLFF.

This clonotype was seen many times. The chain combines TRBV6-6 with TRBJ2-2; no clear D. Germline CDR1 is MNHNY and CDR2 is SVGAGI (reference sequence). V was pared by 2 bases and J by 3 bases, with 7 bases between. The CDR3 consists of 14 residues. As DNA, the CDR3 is TGTGCCAGCAGTTACCAAGGTTACACCGGGGAGCTGTTTTTT. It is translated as CASSYQGYTGELFF.

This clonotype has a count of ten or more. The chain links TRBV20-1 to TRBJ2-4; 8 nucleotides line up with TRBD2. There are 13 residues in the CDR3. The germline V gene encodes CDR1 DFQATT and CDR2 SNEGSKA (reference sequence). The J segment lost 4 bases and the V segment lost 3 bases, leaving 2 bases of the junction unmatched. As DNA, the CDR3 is TGCAGTGCTAGGAAGCGGGGGAAAAACATTCAGTACTTC. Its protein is CSARKRGKNIQYF.

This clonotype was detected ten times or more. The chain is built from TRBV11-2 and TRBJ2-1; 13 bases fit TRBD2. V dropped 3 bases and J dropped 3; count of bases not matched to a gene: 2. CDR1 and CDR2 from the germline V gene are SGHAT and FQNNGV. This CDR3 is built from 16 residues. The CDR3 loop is CASSFGLAGDYNEQFF. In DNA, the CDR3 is TGTGCCAGCAGCTTCGGACTAGCGGGGGACTACAATGAGCAGTTCTTC.

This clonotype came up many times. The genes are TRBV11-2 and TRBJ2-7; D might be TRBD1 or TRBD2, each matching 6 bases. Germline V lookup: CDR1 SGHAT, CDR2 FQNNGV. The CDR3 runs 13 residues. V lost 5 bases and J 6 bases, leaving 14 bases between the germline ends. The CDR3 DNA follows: TGTGCCAGCAGCCCCTTACGGGGGCGCGAGCAGTACTTC. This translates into CASSPLRGREQYF.

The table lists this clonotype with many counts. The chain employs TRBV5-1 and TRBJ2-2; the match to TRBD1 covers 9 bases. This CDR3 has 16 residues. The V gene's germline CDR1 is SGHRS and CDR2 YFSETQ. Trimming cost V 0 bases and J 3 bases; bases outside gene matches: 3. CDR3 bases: TGCGCCAGCAGCTTGGGGACAGGGGAATACACCGGGGAGCTGTTTTTT. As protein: CASSLGTGEYTGELFF.